This TCR beta chain is drawn from a study of blood T cell repertoires in COVID-19. Some clones are missing from TCRdb's copy, which holds only in-frame ones; the method was immunoSEQ multiplex PCR. In the table there are 300,000 to 400,000 clones, approximately 92% of which are singletons. This CDR3 is built from 13 residues. The V end was cut by 4 bases, the J end by 2 bases, with 9 bases between. The V gene's germline CDR1 is MNHEY and CDR2 SVGAGI. Participants spanned ages about 18 to 89 years and resided in roughly 22 US areas. The chain is built from TRBV6-5 and TRBJ2-7, with D possibly matching TRBD1 (5 bases). The sequencing input was PBMCs or T cells enriched from blood (not recorded which). This sequence was found in a young man who had recovered from COVID-19. In DNA form, the CDR3 reads TGTGCCAGCAGTTCCCAGGGAACCTACGAGCAGTACTTC. It codes for CASSSQGTYEQYF.